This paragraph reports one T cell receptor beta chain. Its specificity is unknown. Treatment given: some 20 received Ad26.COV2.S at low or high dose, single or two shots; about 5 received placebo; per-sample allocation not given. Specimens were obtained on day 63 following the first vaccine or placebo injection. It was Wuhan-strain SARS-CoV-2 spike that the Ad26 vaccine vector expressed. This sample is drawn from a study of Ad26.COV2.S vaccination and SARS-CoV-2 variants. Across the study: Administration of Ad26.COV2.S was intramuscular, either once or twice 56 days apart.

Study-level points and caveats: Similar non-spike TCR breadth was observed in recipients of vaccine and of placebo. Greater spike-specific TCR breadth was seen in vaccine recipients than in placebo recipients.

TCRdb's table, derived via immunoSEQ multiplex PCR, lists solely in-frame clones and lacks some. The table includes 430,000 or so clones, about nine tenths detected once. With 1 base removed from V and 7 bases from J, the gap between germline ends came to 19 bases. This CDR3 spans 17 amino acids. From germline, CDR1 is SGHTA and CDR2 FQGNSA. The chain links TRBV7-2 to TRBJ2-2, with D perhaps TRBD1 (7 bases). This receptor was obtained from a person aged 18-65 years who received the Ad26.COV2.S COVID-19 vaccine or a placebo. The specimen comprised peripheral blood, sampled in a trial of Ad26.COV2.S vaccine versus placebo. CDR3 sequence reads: CASSLGRDSGLGGELFF. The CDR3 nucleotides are TGTGCCAGCAGCTTAGGCCGGGACAGCGGGCTTGGCGGGGAGCTGTTTTTT.